The 10 T cell receptor beta chains given below trace back to one sample, sequenced in a study of blood T cell repertoires in COVID-19. TCRdb's table, derived via immunoSEQ multiplex PCR, lists solely in-frame clones and lacks some. This sample carries over 200,000 clones, over 80% of them seen once, and the ten largest clones take more than 1%. The sample consisted of PBMCs or T cells enriched from blood (not recorded which). The receptor set was obtained from a human donor in a cohort exposed to, infected with or recovered from COVID-19 (not recorded which). The donor label of this sample is uncertain.

The chain links TRBV9 to TRBJ2-5, with D maybe TRBD1 (6 bases). Germline V CDR1 and CDR2: SGDLS, YYNGEE. The CDR3 contains 14 residues. The V end was cut by 6 bases, the J end by 4 bases, with 16 bases between. CDR3 DNA: TGTGCCAGCACCCCGAGGGGGTATGGAGAGACCCAGTACTTC. Protein product: CASTPRGYGETQYF.

The chain recombines TRBV7-9 with TRBJ1-2, with 8 bases identical to TRBD1. The CDR3 has 14 amino acids. Germline V gene data show CDR1 as SEHNR and CDR2 as FQNEAQ (reference sequence). V shed 4 bases and J 6 bases; nucleotides not matched to a gene: 7. CDR3: CASSSHRGVNGYTF. The CDR3 nucleotides read TGTGCCAGCAGCTCCCACAGGGGGGTAAATGGCTACACCTTC.

The rearrangement links TRBV28 to TRBJ1-3; TRBD1 is a possible D gene (5 bases). Per germline, CDR1 MDHEN and CDR2 SYDVKM. The CDR3 covers 14 residues. The V end was cut by 4 bases, the J end by 0 bases, with 7 bases between. The CDR3 region has the DNA TGTGCCAGCAGTTCGGGGGACTCTGGAAACACCATATATTTT. Protein product: CASSSGDSGNTIYF.

The chain uses TRBV18 and TRBJ1-5; D gene uncertain. The CDR3 is made up of 14 amino acids. V was pared by 3 bases and J by 5 bases, with 11 bases between. Germline V lookup: CDR1 KGHSH, CDR2 LQKENI. The CDR3 here is CASSPQDGDQPQHF. Here the CDR3 DNA reads TGTGCCAGCTCACCTCAGGACGGGGATCAGCCCCAGCATTTT.

The CDR3 DNA follows: TGTGCCAGCACCCCAGACAGAACCCTACGTGGCTACACCTTC. Translation: CASTPDRTLRGYTF. This sequence joins TRBV7-2 and TRBJ1-2; TRBD1 might be the D (5 bases). Germline values: CDR1 SGHTA, CDR2 FQGNSA. The length of the CDR3 is 14 residues. Trimming pared 7 bases from V and 7 bases from J, leaving 19 bases between.

The chain links TRBV7-9 to TRBJ1-2; 7 bases agree with TRBD1. The junction had 7 bases not matched to a gene; V was cut back by 3 bases and J by 0 bases. This CDR3 spans 16 amino acids. Germline loops: CDR1 SEHNR, CDR2 FQNEAQ (reference sequence). The CDR3 sequence is CASSLARDRANYGYTF. The CDR3 nucleotides read TGTGCCAGCAGCTTGGCTCGGGACAGAGCTAACTATGGCTACACCTTC.

This clone was detected once. This chain links TRBV9 with TRBJ2-3; possible D gene TRBD2, 6 bases. CDR1 and CDR2 from the germline V gene are SGDLS and YYNGEE. V dropped 3 bases and J dropped 2 bases, with 10 bases sitting between them. This CDR3 is 14 amino acids long. This chain's CDR3 is CASSGGDTTDTQYF. The CDR3 nucleotides read TGTGCCAGCAGCGGGGGGGATACCACAGATACGCAGTATTTT.

The J gene is TRBJ2-3, the V gene TRBV4-2; D may be TRBD2 (5 bases). Trimming removed 0 bases at V and 6 bases at J, with 19 bases between. The CDR3 consists of 17 residues. The germline gives CDR1 LGHNA, CDR2 YNFKEQ. The DNA of the CDR3 is TGTGCCAGCAGCCAAGATCGGGCCCGACGGGAACCCGATACGCAGTATTTT. Protein sequence: CASSQDRARREPDTQYF.

This chain connects TRBV18 to TRBJ2-7, with D perhaps matching TRBD1 (6 bases). Trimming took off 3 bases at V and 0 bases at J, with 9 bases between the two ends. The CDR3 consists of 14 residues. Germline V gene sequence: CDR1 KGHSH, CDR2 LQKENI. The CDR3 spells CASSPDRSSYEQYF. CDR3 in DNA: TGTGCCAGCTCACCGGACAGAAGCTCCTACGAGCAGTACTTC.

This chain uses TRBV11-2 with TRBJ2-7; 7 nucleotides align to TRBD1. The CDR3 sequence is 17 residues long. With 1 base clipped from V and 1 base from J, the junction kept 10 bases outside the gene matches. Looked up from germline, CDR1 is SGHAT and CDR2 is FQNNGV. The CDR3 nucleotides are TGTGCCAGCAGCTTAGCCCGGACAGGACCAAGATCCTACGAGCAGTACTTC. Its translation: CASSLARTGPRSYEQYF.